A single T cell receptor beta chain is shown here with its context. Its antigen is not known. This CDR3 has 14 residues. Germline CDR1 LNHNV, CDR2 YYDKDF (reference sequence). V was shortened by 4 bases and J by 5 bases, with 11 bases between the two germline ends. Repeated repertoire sampling spanned the course of chemoradiotherapy. The sample is drawn from a study of chemoradiotherapy in HPV16-positive cancers. Overall study: A couple of HPV16-positive patients' cells yielded candidate HPV-specific clones and common motifs.

TCRdb's table, derived via immunoSEQ multiplex PCR, lists solely in-frame clones and lacks some. Found here are fewer than 40,000 clones, 88% of them singletons; the top ten hold roughly 4.8%. Overall study findings and caveats: Only two HPV16-positive patients supplied the functional HPV-specificity definition. Non-HPV-specific T cells did not expand in tumors during treatment, whereas candidate HPV-specific clones and E7-related motifs did.

The sequence was collected from a human donor with HPV-associated anogenital cancer. Sequencing used blood, obtained from a patient who underwent chemoradiotherapy. J is TRBJ1-4 and V is TRBV15; D ambiguous. The CDR3 loop reads CATSKGRKNEKLFF. The CDR3 bases are TGTGCCACCAGCAAAGGGCGGAAGAATGAAAAACTGTTTTTT.